The source of this T cell receptor beta chain is a study of technical replicates of blood from four donors. Germline CDR1 is MNHNY and CDR2 is SVGAGI (reference sequence). The CDR3 length is 13 residues. J lost 5 bases, V lost 8 bases, and 2 bases had no gene match. Produced via immunoSEQ multiplex PCR; TCRdb's table is partial and in-frame only. Of around 93,000 clones listed, about 95% are singletons. This clonotype was obtained from a human donor in good health. Specimen: T cells isolated from PBMCs. The rearrangement links TRBV6-6 to TRBJ1-4, with 10 positions matching TRBD1. CDR3 sequence: CASGGQGNEKLFF. DNA for the CDR3: TGTGCCAGCGGGGGACAGGGGAATGAAAAACTGTTTTTT.